The sequence of this T cell receptor (beta chain) was determined in a study of molecular identifiers for immune sequencing clone quantification. For this clonotype: This may come from a read error, since a much larger clone is one base off.

TCRdb reanalysed the PCR reads using MiXCR and keeps one entry per CDR3 protein. The table includes about 320,000 distinct CDR3 sequences, over 20% detected once. The CDR3 has 10 residues. V was pared by 9 bases and J by 9 bases, with 11 bases between. This clonotype was sampled from a human donor in good health. Some libraries in this study had Jurkat cell RNA spiked in. V usage is TRBV12-3 or TRBV12-4 and J usage is TRBJ1-1, with no clear D. Sequenced input: naive CD8+ T cells from blood, with Jurkat cell RNA spiked in. Subset indicated: FACS-sorted CD8+CD4-CCR7+CD45RA+ naive T cells. CDR3 region: CASISTKAFF. The CDR3 bases are TGTGCCAGTATATCGACTAAAGCTTTCTTT.